The rows below give T cell receptor beta chains drawn from one sample of a study of chemoradiotherapy in HPV16-positive cancers. TCRdb keeps only in-frame clones here, not all; method: immunoSEQ multiplex PCR. The table has tens of thousands of clones, about nine tenths seen once. Here the sequenced sample was blood, taken from a patient who underwent chemoradiotherapy. The receptor set was obtained from a human donor with HPV-associated anogenital cancer. CDR3s include the opening cysteine and the closing phenylalanine or tryptophan. Each record gives: clone size, D gene, J gene, V gene, CDR3 protein, CDR3 DNA. D genes are given only for firm matches. Clone sizes are given selectively: once, few, many, or a class where the clone is expanded.

NA | NA | TRBJ1-5 | TRBV11-2 | CASSPEYSNQPQHF | TGTGCCAGCAGCCCAGAATATAGCAATCAGCCCCAGCATTTT
NA | TRBD1 | TRBJ1-3 | TRBV14 | CASSLSGGSGNTIYF | TGTGCCAGCAGCCTTTCAGGGGGCTCTGGAAACACCATATATTTT
NA | NA | TRBJ2-3 | TRBV7-9 | CASSSVRGGWGTQYF | TGTGCCAGCAGCTCCGTTAGGGGAGGATGGGGGACGCAGTATTTT
NA | NA | TRBJ1-6 | TRBV13 | CASSLGMGYNSPLHF | TGTGCCAGCAGCTTAGGCATGGGGTATAATTCACCCCTCCACTTT
NA | TRBD2 | TRBJ2-3 | TRBV19 | CASSSSAGGVPDTQYF | TGTGCCAGTAGTTCTTCAGCGGGGGGGGTACCAGATACGCAGTATTTT
NA | TRBD2 | TRBJ2-5 | TRBV30 | CALGRLGLAGVGQYF | TGTGCCCTCGGGCGCCTGGGACTAGCGGGGGTGGGCCAGTACTTC
NA | TRBD2 | TRBJ2-3 | TRBV2 | CASKDLAGGRTDTQYF | TGTGCCAGCAAGGATTTAGCGGGGGGACGCACAGATACGCAGTATTTT
NA | TRBD1 | TRBJ2-5 | TRBV19 | CASSRQGAETQYF | TGTGCCAGTAGCCGACAGGGGGCAGAGACCCAGTACTTC
NA | NA | TRBJ1-2 | TRBV6-1 | CASSRTDLGYTF | TGTGCCAGCAGTAGGACAGATCTGGGCTACACCTTC
NA | NA | TRBJ1-3 | TRBV13 | CASSRGPENTIYF | TGTGCCAGCAGCCGGGGGCCCGAAAACACCATATATTTT
NA | TRBD2 | TRBJ2-6 | TRBV25-1 | CASSEPRGRGAGANVLTF | TGTGCCAGCAGTGAGCCCCGGGGGCGGGGGGCGGGGGCCAACGTCCTGACTTTC
NA | NA | TRBJ2-5 | TRBV7-2 | CASSFSPPSRQETQYF | TGTGCCAGCAGCTTCAGTCCCCCCAGTCGGCAAGAGACCCAGTACTTC
NA | NA | TRBJ1-1 | TRBV29-1 | CSETQGGAEAFF | TGCAGCGAGACCCAGGGAGGGGCTGAAGCTTTCTTT
NA | TRBD1 | TRBJ1-6 | TRBV30 | CAWSGQGNSPLHF | TGTGCCTGGAGTGGACAGGGAAATTCACCCCTCCACTTT
NA | NA | TRBJ1-5 | TRBV5-6 | CASTKTRANSNQPQHF | TGTGCCAGCACCAAAACCAGGGCCAATAGCAATCAGCCCCAGCATTTT
NA | NA | TRBJ2-3 | TRBV14 | CASSRRSGAGSDTQYF | TGTGCCAGCAGCCGCAGAAGTGGGGCGGGTTCAGATACGCAGTATTTT
few | NA | TRBJ1-6 | TRBV10-3 | CAISEGQTYNSPLHF | TGTGCCATCAGTGAGGGACAGACTTATAATTCACCCCTCCACTTT
NA | NA | TRBJ1-1 | TRBV10-3 | CAISESIGLLAEAFF | TGTGCCATCAGTGAGTCTATAGGACTACTAGCTGAAGCTTTCTTT
NA | NA | TRBJ1-2 | TRBV27 | CASSPATVLNYGYTF | TGTGCCAGCAGTCCCGCGACAGTTCTAAACTATGGCTACACCTTC
NA | NA | TRBJ1-1 | TRBV5-1 | CASSLDTYTEAFF | TGCGCCAGCAGCTTAGACACCTACACTGAAGCTTTCTTT
NA | NA | TRBJ1-2 | TRBV29-1 | CSPREVPPYGYTF | TGCAGCCCCCGGGAGGTCCCCCCCTATGGCTACACCTTC
NA | NA | TRBJ1-1 | TRBV7-2 | CASSLEGPTTEAFF | TGTGCCAGCAGCCTCGAGGGCCCGACCACTGAAGCTTTCTTT
NA | TRBD1 | TRBJ2-2 | TRBV7-9 | CASIGTVNTGELFF | TGTGCCAGCATCGGGACAGTGAACACCGGGGAGCTGTTTTTT
NA | NA | TRBJ2-2 | TRBV19 | CASSPSGYTGELFF | TGTGCCAGTAGCCCATCGGGTTACACCGGGGAGCTGTTTTTT
NA | NA | TRBJ1-6 | TRBV4-1 | CASSHPDSPHSPLHF | TGCGCCAGCAGCCACCCGGACAGTCCTCATTCACCCCTCCACTTT
NA | NA | TRBJ1-2 | TRBV13 | CASSLQGDYGYTF | TGTGCCAGCAGCTTACAGGGTGACTATGGCTACACCTTC
NA | NA | TRBJ2-3 | TRBV6-4 | CASSETVGERDTQYF | TGTGCCAGCAGTGAAACGGTGGGGGAGCGAGATACGCAGTATTTT
NA | TRBD2 | TRBJ2-5 | TRBV7-2 | CASSLGSGGVLGTQYF | TGTGCCAGCAGCTTAGGTTCCGGGGGGGTTCTAGGGACCCAGTACTTC
NA | TRBD1 | TRBJ1-1 | TRBV6-5 | CASSYGRQGDTEAFF | TGTGCCAGCAGTTACGGGCGGCAGGGGGACACTGAAGCTTTCTTT
NA | TRBD2 | TRBJ2-7 | TRBV7-2 | CASSLGLADGEQYF | TGTGCCAGCAGCTTAGGCCTAGCGGACGGCGAGCAGTACTTC
NA | NA | TRBJ1-5 | TRBV11-2 | CASSLGGNSNQPQHF | TGTGCCAGCAGCTTAGGAGGGAATAGCAATCAGCCCCAGCATTTT
NA | TRBD1 | TRBJ1-5 | TRBV30 | CACEQGSGQPQHF | TGTGCCTGCGAACAGGGGTCGGGTCAGCCCCAGCATTTT
NA | NA | TRBJ1-1 | TRBV6-1 | CASSEGGNTEAFF | TGTGCCAGCAGTGAGGGGGGGAACACTGAAGCTTTCTTT
NA | TRBD1 | TRBJ2-7 | TRBV10-3 | CAISGSEGQAAYEQYF | TGTGCCATCAGTGGATCGGAGGGACAGGCGGCCTACGAGCAGTACTTC
NA | NA | TRBJ1-2 | TRBV7-2 | CASSFNRDYGYTF | TGTGCCAGCAGCTTTAACAGGGACTATGGCTACACCTTC
NA | NA | TRBJ2-7 | TRBV7-2 | CASSLSGREDEQYF | TGTGCCAGCAGCTTGAGTGGCAGGGAGGACGAGCAGTACTTC
NA | NA | TRBJ1-2 | TRBV20-1 | CSAQNFYGYTF | TGCAGTGCTCAAAATTTCTATGGCTACACCTTC
NA | TRBD1 | TRBJ1-1 | TRBV10-1 | CASSVGQGATEAFF | TGCGCCAGCAGTGTGGGACAGGGGGCCACTGAAGCTTTCTTT
NA | TRBD1 | TRBJ2-7 | TRBV5-1 | CASSFKTGTATYEQYF | TGCGCCAGCAGCTTTAAAACCGGGACAGCCACCTACGAGCAGTACTTC
NA | NA | TRBJ2-5 | TRBV11-2 | CASSLEARQETQYF | TGTGCCAGCAGCTTAGAGGCCAGACAAGAGACCCAGTACTTC
NA | NA | TRBJ2-7 | TRBV19 | CASMEGGGYEQYF | TGTGCCAGTATGGAGGGGGGAGGCTACGAGCAGTACTTC
NA | NA | TRBJ1-1 | TRBV9 | CASSVGTRGTEAFF | TGTGCCAGCAGCGTAGGAACCCGAGGCACTGAAGCTTTCTTT
NA | NA | TRBJ1-6 | TRBV5-8 | CASSRTGSSYNSPLHF | TGTGCCAGCAGCCGGACGGGAAGCTCCTATAATTCACCCCTCCACTTT
once | NA | TRBJ2-7 | TRBV11-2 | CASSLGGASLYEQYF | TGTGCCAGCAGCTTAGGAGGGGCGTCCCTCTACGAGCAGTACTTC
NA | NA | TRBJ2-3 | TRBV9 | CASSVGLLHITDTQYF | TGTGCCAGCAGCGTAGGACTACTTCATATCACAGATACGCAGTATTTT
NA | NA | TRBJ2-3 | TRBV7-9 | CASSPVRTIPTDTQYF | TGTGCCAGCAGCCCCGTCCGGACAATCCCCACAGATACGCAGTATTTT
NA | TRBD1 | TRBJ2-7 | TRBV6-6 | CASSGTGTGYGEQYF | TGTGCCAGCAGTGGCACCGGGACAGGGTATGGCGAGCAGTACTTC
NA | TRBD1 | TRBJ1-6 | TRBV5-1 | CASSLKTGGANSYNSPLHF | TGCGCCAGCAGCTTGAAGACAGGGGGCGCAAACTCCTATAATTCACCCCTCCACTTT
NA | NA | TRBJ1-5 | TRBV7-6 | CASSFAGRPQPQHF | TGTGCCAGCAGCTTTGCGGGCAGGCCCCAGCCCCAGCATTTT
NA | NA | TRBJ1-5 | TRBV6-5 | CASSRDSNQPQHF | TGTGCCAGCAGTCGGGACAGCAATCAGCCCCAGCATTTT
NA | NA | TRBJ2-6 | TRBV7-2 | CASNPPGANVLTF | TGTGCCAGCAACCCTCCTGGGGCCAACGTCCTGACTTTC
NA | TRBD1 | TRBJ2-7 | TRBV6-1 | CASSSPGQGSYEQYF | TGTGCCAGCAGCTCACCGGGACAGGGAAGCTACGAGCAGTACTTC
NA | TRBD2 | TRBJ2-2 | TRBV9 | CASSVGTSGGALTGELFF | TGTGCCAGCAGCGTAGGAACTAGCGGGGGGGCACTCACCGGGGAGCTGTTTTTT
NA | NA | TRBJ2-7 | TRBV27 | CASSFYASDAYEQYF | TGTGCCAGCAGTTTCTACGCATCCGACGCCTACGAGCAGTACTTC
once | NA | TRBJ2-7 | TRBV7-9 | CASSLGGQIMQYEQYF | TGTGCCAGCAGCTTGGGGGGGCAGATAATGCAATACGAGCAGTACTTC
NA | NA | TRBJ2-7 | TRBV11-1 | CASREGAYSYEQYF | TGTGCCAGCAGGGAGGGGGCCTACTCCTACGAGCAGTACTTC
NA | TRBD1 | TRBJ1-2 | TRBV5-4 | CASSRGTGDNGYTF | TGTGCCAGCAGCCGGGGAACAGGGGATAATGGCTACACCTTC
NA | NA | TRBJ2-5 | TRBV7-2 | CASSPWGAQETQYF | TGTGCCAGCAGCCCGTGGGGGGCCCAGGAGACCCAGTACTTC
once | TRBD2 | TRBJ2-5 | TRBV12-5 | CASGLVLAGARGKTQYF | TGTGCTAGTGGTTTGGTACTAGCGGGAGCCCGGGGGAAGACCCAGTACTTC
NA | NA | TRBJ2-7 | TRBV21-1 | CASSKQRASGDRDHEQYF | TGTGCCAGCAGCAAACAACGCGCCAGTGGGGACAGGGACCACGAGCAGTACTTC